These T cell receptor beta chains were read from a single sample in a study of T cells in Graves' hyperthyroidism and ophthalmopathy. TCRdb re-analysed the multiplex PCR reads in MiXCR, keeping a single row per CDR3 protein. The table has approximately 640,000 distinct CDR3 sequences, around 15% seen once. The sample consisted of blood. The receptor set was obtained from a woman aged 25 to 39 with Graves' hyperthyroidism. Both conserved end residues are part of each CDR3. D genes are given only for firm matches. Some rows mark clone size as missing; the rest say once, few, many or name a class of expanded clone.

j_call: TRBJ1-5
clone_size: NA
d_call: NA
v_call: TRBV16
cdr3_aa: CASSGQYSNQPQHF
cdr3_nt: TGTGCCAGCAGCGGACAGTATAGCAATCAGCCCCAGCATTTT

j_call: TRBJ2-3
clone_size: NA
d_call: NA
v_call: TRBV20-1
cdr3_aa: CSGGTSTDTQYF
cdr3_nt: TGCAGTGGGGGGACTAGCACAGATACGCAGTATTTT

j_call: TRBJ2-7
clone_size: many
d_call: NA
v_call: TRBV6-1
cdr3_aa: CASSEANSGSYEQYF
cdr3_nt: TGTGCCAGCAGTGAAGCGAATTCGGGCTCCTACGAGCAGTACTTC

j_call: TRBJ2-1
clone_size: NA
d_call: TRBD2
v_call: TRBV5-4
cdr3_aa: CASSQVYREEQFF
cdr3_nt: TGTGCCAGCAGCCAAGTTTATCGGGAGGAACAGTTCTTC

j_call: TRBJ1-1
clone_size: many
d_call: NA
v_call: TRBV29-1
cdr3_aa: CSVVGGVGEAFF
cdr3_nt: TGCAGCGTTGTAGGTGGGGTGGGTGAAGCTTTCTTT

j_call: TRBJ2-7
clone_size: many
d_call: NA
v_call: TRBV2
cdr3_aa: CASRDREPAYEQYF
cdr3_nt: TGTGCCAGCAGGGACCGGGAACCCGCCTACGAGCAGTACTTC

j_call: TRBJ2-5
clone_size: NA
d_call: NA
v_call: TRBV25-1
cdr3_aa: CASNLGGASGETQYF
cdr3_nt: TGTGCCAGCAACCTCGGCGGTGCATCCGGGGAGACCCAGTACTTC

j_call: TRBJ2-7
clone_size: many
d_call: TRBD2
v_call: TRBV10-2
cdr3_aa: CASKKRDFPFEQYF
cdr3_nt: TGCGCCAGCAAGAAGCGGGACTTCCCCTTCGAGCAGTACTTC

j_call: TRBJ2-1
clone_size: many
d_call: NA
v_call: TRBV12-3/TRBV12-4
cdr3_aa: CASSRSSSYNEQFF
cdr3_nt: TGTGCCAGCAGTCGGAGTAGTTCCTACAATGAGCAGTTCTTC

j_call: TRBJ2-7
clone_size: many
d_call: NA
v_call: TRBV20-1
cdr3_aa: CSARDMGQSYEQYF
cdr3_nt: TGCAGTGCTAGGGACATGGGGCAGTCCTACGAGCAGTACTTC

j_call: TRBJ2-5
clone_size: few
d_call: TRBD2
v_call: TRBV20-1
cdr3_aa: CSASLIAGGFWETQYF
cdr3_nt: TGCAGTGCTAGTTTGATAGCGGGAGGCTTTTGGGAGACCCAGTACTTC

j_call: TRBJ1-1
clone_size: many
d_call: NA
v_call: TRBV3-1
cdr3_aa: CASSQVAGMNTEAFF
cdr3_nt: TGTGCCAGCAGCCAAGTTGCAGGGATGAACACTGAAGCTTTCTTT

j_call: TRBJ2-3
clone_size: few
d_call: TRBD2
v_call: TRBV3-1
cdr3_aa: CASSLRTSDTDTQYF
cdr3_nt: TGTGCCAGCAGCCTCCGGACTAGCGACACAGATACGCAGTATTTT

j_call: TRBJ1-5
clone_size: few
d_call: NA
v_call: TRBV20-1
cdr3_aa: CSALLTGNQPQHF
cdr3_nt: TGCAGTGCTCTCTTGACAGGCAATCAGCCCCAGCATTTT

j_call: TRBJ2-1
clone_size: NA
d_call: NA
v_call: TRBV7-2
cdr3_aa: CASSHEGGVSYNEQFF
cdr3_nt: TGTGCCAGCAGCCATGAGGGGGGGGTTTCTTACAATGAGCAGTTCTTC

j_call: TRBJ2-5
clone_size: many
d_call: NA
v_call: TRBV28
cdr3_aa: CASSYPGSAEGPQETQYF
cdr3_nt: TGTGCCAGCAGTTACCCCGGGAGTGCCGAGGGGCCCCAAGAGACCCAGTACTTC

j_call: TRBJ2-2
clone_size: many
d_call: NA
v_call: TRBV11-2
cdr3_aa: CASSPPEVFGELFF
cdr3_nt: TGTGCCAGCAGCCCGCCTGAGGTTTTCGGGGAGCTGTTTTTT

j_call: TRBJ2-7
clone_size: many
d_call: TRBD2
v_call: TRBV28
cdr3_aa: CASSYSLGLVYEQYF
cdr3_nt: TGTGCCAGCAGTTACTCATTGGGACTAGTTTACGAGCAGTACTTC

j_call: TRBJ2-4
clone_size: NA
d_call: TRBD1
v_call: TRBV28
cdr3_aa: CASRGQGVPKNIQYF
cdr3_nt: TGTGCCAGCAGAGGACAGGGTGTCCCCAAAAACATTCAGTACTTC

j_call: TRBJ1-1
clone_size: few
d_call: NA
v_call: TRBV18
cdr3_aa: CASSPRSGENTEAFF
cdr3_nt: TGTGCCAGCTCACCCAGGTCGGGGGAGAACACTGAAGCTTTCTTT

j_call: TRBJ2-7
clone_size: many
d_call: TRBD1
v_call: TRBV28
cdr3_aa: CASGADRGLRLRDEQYF
cdr3_nt: TGTGCCAGCGGGGCGGACAGGGGCTTGAGGCTTAGGGACGAGCAGTACTTC

j_call: TRBJ2-6
clone_size: NA
d_call: TRBD1
v_call: TRBV9
cdr3_aa: CASSSGQGASGANVLTF
cdr3_nt: TGTGCCAGCAGCAGTGGACAGGGGGCCTCTGGGGCCAACGTCCTGACTTTC

j_call: TRBJ1-5
clone_size: many
d_call: NA
v_call: TRBV5-1
cdr3_aa: CASSLDGVSNQPQHF
cdr3_nt: TGCGCCAGCAGCTTGGACGGGGTTAGCAATCAGCCCCAGCATTTT

j_call: TRBJ2-1
clone_size: many
d_call: NA
v_call: TRBV6-2/TRBV6-3
cdr3_aa: CASSSQGNNEQFF
cdr3_nt: TGTGCCAGCAGTTCTCAGGGAAACAATGAGCAGTTCTTC

j_call: TRBJ1-4
clone_size: many
d_call: NA
v_call: TRBV10-3
cdr3_aa: CAISGGREKLFF
cdr3_nt: TGTGCCATCAGCGGGGGCCGGGAAAAACTGTTTTTT

j_call: TRBJ2-3
clone_size: few
d_call: NA
v_call: TRBV20-1
cdr3_aa: CSAMGRGGTDTQYF
cdr3_nt: TGCAGTGCTATGGGCAGGGGCGGCACAGATACGCAGTATTTT